This TCR beta chain emerged from a study of identifying expanded T cells in peripheral blood. This clone appeared once. With V trimmed by 1 base and J by 0 bases, 5 bases remained unmatched. The V gene's germline CDR1 is SGHDT and CDR2 YYEEEE. CDR3 size: 17 residues. Libraries were prepared by immunoSEQ multiplex PCR; TCRdb keeps only in-frame clonotypes and omits some of them. The table has about 110,000 clones, 88% seen once. The V and J genes are TRBV5-6 and TRBJ2-3, with 10 bases aligning to TRBD2. The sequenced sample was blood. This clonotype was sampled from a person between 18 and 75 years old in good health. This CDR3 reads CASSLMPSGGSTDTQYF. The CDR3 DNA sequence: TGTGCCAGCAGCTTGATGCCTAGCGGGGGCAGCACAGATACGCAGTATTTT.